These T cell receptor beta chains were read from a single sample in a study of cytomegalovirus exposure and HLA in healthy donors. The repertoire was sequenced with immunoSEQ multiplex PCR; TCRdb's copy has only in-frame clones and lacks some. Of about 180,000 clones detected, about 82% appear once; the ten largest clones hold 1%. Sequenced input: PBMCs. These receptors originate from a woman aged 50 to 60 in good health and CMV-seropositive. CDR3s leave out the opening cysteine and the closing phenylalanine or tryptophan.

j_call v_call cdr3_aa
TRBJ2-1 TRBV11-2 ASSLGPWEQF
TRBJ2-7 TRBV27 ASPPEKRGYYEQY
TRBJ2-7 TRBV5-1 ASSIPGQDYEQY
TRBJ2-1 TRBV9 ASSVVGQGVYNEQF
TRBJ1-5 TRBV11-3 ASSFGRLENQPQH
TRBJ2-3 TRBV2 ASSGHHSSTDTQY
TRBJ2-4 TRBV28 ASSGRGTGNIQY
TRBJ2-5 TRBV5-1 ASSLGTGRGETQY
TRBJ1-4 TRBV25-1 ASRVRGGEKLF
TRBJ1-1 TRBV28 ATLVGTEAF
TRBJ2-7 TRBV5-1 ASSMRVLRDEQY
TRBJ1-1 TRBV7-2 ASSTGGLTEAF
TRBJ1-5 TRBV6-1 ASSEASVGNQPQH
TRBJ1-6 TRBV6-5 ASTGQGISPLH
TRBJ2-1 TRBV4-1 ASSQDNYNEQF
TRBJ1-1 TRBV7-8 ASSLGDRGLNTEAF
TRBJ1-6 TRBV27 ASSLVRGNSPLH
TRBJ2-1 TRBV27 ASSSRLEGEQF
TRBJ1-6 TRBV6-6 ASSWGENSPLH
TRBJ2-1 TRBV9 ASSVEGTRRNNEQF
TRBJ2-2 TRBV9 ASSVNRGGGAGELF
TRBJ2-7 TRBV2 ASSGQAYEQY
TRBJ2-3 TRBV7-6 ASSFDWTGDEMTDTQY
TRBJ1-1 TRBV6-1 ASSGRLSMNTEAF
TRBJ2-2 TRBV11-2 ASSLIQGHTNTGELF
TRBJ2-1 TRBV7-9 ASSFGGDLRQF
TRBJ1-1 TRBV7-2 ASSLHTATNTEAF
TRBJ2-5 TRBV18 ASSPRQVETQY
TRBJ2-7 TRBV5-1 ASSLTQATYEQY
TRBJ2-7 TRBV15 ATSRGRGSEQY
TRBJ1-4 TRBV7-9 SSSLGLTGEKLF
TRBJ2-1 TRBV11-3 ASSLLSGGPHNEQF
TRBJ2-3 TRBV30 AWSVGGADSVTQY
TRBJ1-5 TRBV7-9 ASSFASGYNQPQH
TRBJ1-1 TRBV7-2 ASSLVPGMNTEAF
TRBJ1-4 TRBV5-1 ASSLARVGEKLF
TRBJ1-5 TRBV7-8 ASSSQGLGKGRQPQH
TRBJ2-7 TRBV28 ASSPTGLAGEWDSYEQY
TRBJ2-1 TRBV5-1 ASSPGLAGVGFGEQF
TRBJ1-2 TRBV5-1 ASSGQGADYGYT
TRBJ2-7 TRBV7-9 ASSLGDRYEQY
TRBJ2-1 TRBV19 ASSTPLVRRRNEQF
TRBJ1-4 TRBV7-9 SSSLGRGDEKLF
TRBJ2-5 TRBV28 ASSLLAGGPVVKTQY